The clone carrying this T cell receptor (beta chain) was counted many times. Its specificity is unknown. Through a sample-barcoded 5' primer and a J-beta primer mix, a second PCR was run for roughly 6 to 12 cycles. TCRdb analysed the 5' RACE reads with MiXCR anew, one entry per CDR3 protein. The table shows more than 800,000 distinct CDR3 sequences, with around 30% occurring only once. The sample comes from a study of blood T cells in healthy people across ages. CDR1 and CDR2 from the germline V gene are KGHSH and LQKENI. V was trimmed by 6 bases and J by 2 bases, leaving 10 bases between them. The CDR3 length is 13 residues. At least 5 micrograms of total RNA were extracted per sample. Findings and limits, study-wide: In these data, TCR beta diversity tracked strongly with naive T cell percentage. CMV status of donors was not determined, possibly confounding expanded clonotype changes.

The receptor comes from an elderly woman in good health. The source material was blood. This chain uses TRBV18 with TRBJ2-5, with D possibly being TRBD1 (6 bases). Here the CDR3 reads CASSPGEQETQYF. CDR3 coding DNA: TGTGCCAGCTCCCCAGGGGAACAAGAGACCCAGTACTTC.